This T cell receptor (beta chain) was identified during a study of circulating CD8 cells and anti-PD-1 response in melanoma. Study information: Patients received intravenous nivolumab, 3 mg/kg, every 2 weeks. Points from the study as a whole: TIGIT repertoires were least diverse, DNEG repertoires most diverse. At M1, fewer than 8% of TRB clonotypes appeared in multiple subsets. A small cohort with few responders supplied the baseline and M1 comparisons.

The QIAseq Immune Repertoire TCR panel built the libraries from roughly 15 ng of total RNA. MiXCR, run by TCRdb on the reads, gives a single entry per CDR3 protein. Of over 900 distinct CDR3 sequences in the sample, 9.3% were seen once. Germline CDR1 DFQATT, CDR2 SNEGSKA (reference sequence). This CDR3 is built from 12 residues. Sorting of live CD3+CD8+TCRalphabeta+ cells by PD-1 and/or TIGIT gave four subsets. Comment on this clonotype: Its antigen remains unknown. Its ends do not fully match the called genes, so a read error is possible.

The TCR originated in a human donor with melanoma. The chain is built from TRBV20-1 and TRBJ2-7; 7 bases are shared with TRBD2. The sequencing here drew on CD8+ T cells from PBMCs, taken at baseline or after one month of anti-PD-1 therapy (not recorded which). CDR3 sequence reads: CGASSGTYEQYF. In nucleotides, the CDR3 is TGCGGTGCCTCGAGCGGGACCTACGAGCAGTACTTC.